Below are 32 T cell receptor beta chains sequenced from a single sample in a study of cytomegalovirus exposure and HLA in healthy donors. PCR involved 60 Vbeta and 13 Jbeta primers. Generated by immunoSEQ multiplex PCR, the TCRdb table keeps only in-frame clones and is missing some. The sample holds 190,000 or so clones; 79% are singletons and the top ten take approximately 1.5%. Source material: PBMCs. The origin of the receptors is a girl between 5 and 17 years old in good health and CMV-seropositive.

This chain joins TRBV10-2 and TRBJ1-4; possible D gene TRBD1, 6 bases. Germline V gene data show CDR1 as WSHSY and CDR2 as SAAADI. Trimming took 4 bases from V and 10 from J, leaving 10 bases between them. The CDR3 runs to 12 residues. CDR3 nucleotide sequence: TGCGCCAGCAGTGGGGGGGGCCGAAAACTGTTTTTT. Translating gives CASSGGGRKLFF.

This chain connects TRBV6-1 to TRBJ2-1; D perhaps matches TRBD1 (6 bases). Germline V CDR1 and CDR2: MNHNS, SASEGT. V was pared by 3 bases and J by 10 bases, with 19 bases between. CDR3 length: 15 amino acids. Written as DNA, the CDR3 is TGTGCCAGCAGTGAGAATGAGGGGGACCCCAGGGAGCAGTTCTTC. It specifies CASSENEGDPREQFF.

This chain links TRBV7-9 with TRBJ2-7; D possibly corresponds to TRBD1 (5 bases). The germline CDR1 and CDR2 sequences are SEHNR and FQNEAQ (reference sequence). CDR3 length: 13 amino acids. The ends were cut back, 5 bases at V and 4 bases at J, with 12 bases in the middle. The CDR3 sequence is CASSHSAGYEQYF. The DNA of the CDR3 is TGTGCCAGCAGCCACTCTGCAGGGTACGAGCAGTACTTC.

The V call is TRBV4-3, the J call TRBJ2-5; tentatively, D is TRBD2 (6 bases). Germline CDR1 is LGHNA and CDR2 is YSLEER. The CDR3 loop spans 13 amino acids. V was shortened by 4 bases and J by 5 bases, with 11 bases between the two germline ends. The CDR3 bases are TGCGCCAGCAGCCCGGAGGGTCTGGAGACCCAGTACTTC. It is translated as CASSPEGLETQYF.

On this clone: In this CDR3 the conserved last residue, phenylalanine or tryptophan, is missing, so a read error is likely. No DNA is shown, since the ends of the CDR3 on it are uncertain; the CDR3 is the one TCRdb lists. The rearrangement joins TRBV2 to TRBJ2-7; the table calls TRBD1, which could not be checked here. The CDR3 adds up to 11 amino acids, both ends counted. CDR1 and CDR2 from the germline V gene are SNHLY and FYNNEI. CDR3 protein: CASSPQQGAHL.

The CDR3 reads CASSPQTGEEAFF. The CDR3 DNA sequence: TGTGCCAGCTCACCACAAACAGGAGAAGAAGCTTTCTTT. This chain joins TRBV18 and TRBJ1-1, with D perhaps matching TRBD1 (5 bases). The germline V and J ends were trimmed by 1 base and 8 bases, with 11 bases remaining between them. Germline V gives CDR1 KGHSH, CDR2 LQKENI. There are 13 residues in the CDR3.

In its sample, this clone was seen a few times. The chain employs TRBV11-2 and TRBJ2-5; 8 bases align to TRBD1. The CDR3 is 17 residues long. The germline CDR1 and CDR2 sequences are SGHAT and FQNNGV. J gave up 1 base and V 1 base, and 8 bases lay outside the gene matches. The CDR3 spells CASSLGTGSILQETQYF. The CDR3 region has the DNA TGTGCCAGCAGCTTAGGGACAGGGTCTATTCTCCAAGAGACCCAGTACTTC. The full variable domain, with the rest looked up from reference TRBV11-2 and TRBJ2-5, is EAGVAQSPRYKIIEKRQSVAFWCNPISGHATLYWYQQILGQGPKLLIQFQNNGVVDDSQLPKDRFSAERLKGVDSTLKIQPAKLEDSAVYLCASSLGTGSILQETQYFGPGTRLLVL.

The chain is built from TRBV27 and TRBJ2-7; possibly TRBD2 for D (6 bases). The CDR3 spans 13 residues. Trimming cost V 3 bases and J 7 bases, with 13 bases left between them. Per germline, CDR1 MNHEY and CDR2 SMNVEV (reference sequence). This CDR3 is CASSLSEGDEQYF. CDR3 DNA sequence: TGTGCCAGCAGTTTGTCGGAGGGTGATGAGCAGTACTTC.

V is TRBV5-6 and J is TRBJ1-4; maybe TRBD1 (5 bases). Deletions cut 5 bases from V and 8 bases from J, with 13 bases between. The CDR3 has 13 amino acids. The germline CDR1 and CDR2 sequences are SGHDT and YYEEEE. The CDR3 loop reads CASSGGDQEKLFF. In DNA, the CDR3 is TGTGCCAGCAGTGGGGGGGATCAAGAAAAACTGTTTTTT.

The chain employs TRBV19 and TRBJ2-1; 9 bases are a match to TRBD2. The length of the CDR3 is 14 residues. The germline V gene encodes CDR1 LNHDA and CDR2 SQIVND (reference sequence). The junction had 6 bases not matched to a gene; V was cut back by 7 bases and J by 5 bases. CDR3 coding DNA: TGTGCCAGTAATGAGCGGGGGGCTCACAATGAGCAGTTCTTC. The encoded protein is CASNERGAHNEQFF.

The chain combines TRBV4-1 with TRBJ2-2, with 8 nucleotides matching TRBD1. This CDR3 has 15 amino acids. After removal of 2 bases from V and 5 bases from J, the junction contained 4 bases not matched to a gene. Germline V gene lookup returns CDR1 MGHRA and CDR2 YSYEKL. CDR3 region: CASSQPDRVTGELFF. In DNA, the CDR3 is TGCGCCAGCAGCCAACCGGACAGGGTAACCGGGGAGCTGTTTTTT.

The gene calls are TRBV7-2 and TRBJ2-3, with 11 positions matching TRBD2. The CDR3 has 16 amino acids. Germline V gene sequence: CDR1 SGHTA, CDR2 FQGNSA. The trim removed 5 bases at V and 1 base at J, leaving 5 bases unmatched. The CDR3 DNA reads TGTGCCAGCAGCGCGAAACTAGCGGGGGGCACAGATACGCAGTATTTT. Translated: CASSAKLAGGTDTQYF.

The chain joins TRBV7-9 to TRBJ2-2, with 8 bases aligning to TRBD1. The CDR3 has 15 residues. Germline-derived CDR1 and CDR2 are SEHNR and FQNEAQ (reference sequence). Unmatched junction bases numbered 5, after V lost 5 bases and J lost 3 bases. This CDR3 is CASSATGDYTGELFF. The CDR3 nucleotides read TGTGCCAGCAGCGCGACAGGGGACTACACCGGGGAGCTGTTTTTT.

The chain joins TRBV19 to TRBJ2-1, with TRBD2 matching over 12 bases. Per the germline V gene, CDR1 is LNHDA and CDR2 is SQIVND (reference sequence). The CDR3 has 15 amino acids. V lost 4 bases and J lost 8; bases outside the gene matches: 6. CDR3 DNA: TGTGCCAGTAGTACGGACCGGACTAGCGGGGATGAGCAGTTCTTC. As protein: CASSTDRTSGDEQFF. Full variable domain (missing parts from reference TRBV19 and TRBJ2-1): DGGITQSPKYLFRKEGQNVTLSCEQNLNHDAMYWYRQDPGQGLRLIYYSQIVNDFQKGDIAEGYSVSREKKESFPLTVTSAQKNPTAFYLCASSTDRTSGDEQFFGPGTRLTVL.

The chain employs TRBV5-6 and TRBJ1-6; D possibly corresponds to TRBD1 (6 bases). V was cut by 0 bases and J by 10 bases, with 14 bases left in between. The germline V gene encodes CDR1 SGHDT and CDR2 YYEEEE. The CDR3 covers 15 residues. The CDR3 nucleotides are TGTGCCAGCAGCTTGGACCTGGGGGCGGAATCACCCCTCCACTTT. Amino acid sequence: CASSLDLGAESPLHF. Full variable domain (remainder filled in from reference TRBV5-6 and TRBJ1-6): DAGVTQSPTHLIKTRGQQVTLRCSPKSGHDTVSWYQQALGQGPQFIFQYYEEEERQRGNFPDRFSGHQFPNYSSELNVNALLLGDSALYLCASSLDLGAESPLHFGNGTRLTVT.

The chain uses TRBV7-2 and TRBJ2-5; 10 bases line up with TRBD2. Losses at the gene ends were 2 bases for V and 5 bases for J; bases not matched to a gene: 5. The CDR3 has 15 residues. The germline V gene encodes CDR1 SGHTA and CDR2 FQGNSA. The CDR3 sequence is CASSLFLAGVETQYF. CDR3 coding DNA: TGTGCCAGCAGCTTATTCCTAGCGGGGGTGGAGACCCAGTACTTC.

This clone was recorded a few times. The chain employs TRBV7-6 and TRBJ1-6; 8 positions agree with TRBD1. The J segment lost 10 bases and the V segment lost 4 bases, leaving 12 bases of the junction unmatched. CDR1 and CDR2 from the germline V gene are SGHVS and FNYEAQ. The CDR3 is 16 residues long. In nucleotides, the CDR3 is TGTGCCAGCAGCTCCGGACAGGGAATAAGGGGATCACCCCTCCACTTT. This codes for CASSSGQGIRGSPLHF.

J is TRBJ2-3 and V is TRBV9; D not resolved. V lost 6 bases and J 2 bases, leaving 7 bases between the germline ends. This CDR3 spans 12 amino acids. CDR1 and CDR2 from the germline V gene are SGDLS and YYNGEE. In DNA form, the CDR3 reads TGTGCCAGCACTGGCTTCACAGATACGCAGTATTTT. Translating it yields CASTGFTDTQYF.

This chain joins TRBV27 and TRBJ2-7, with TRBD1 identical over 7 bases. Germline CDR1 is MNHEY and CDR2 is SMNVEV (reference sequence). After removal of 3 bases from V and 0 bases from J, the junction contained 5 bases not matched to a gene. The CDR3 loop spans 15 amino acids. The CDR3 here is CASSLGQHTSYEQYF. As DNA, the CDR3 is TGTGCCAGCAGTTTGGGACAGCATACCTCCTACGAGCAGTACTTC.

The rearrangement links TRBV19 to TRBJ1-2; weak D call: TRBD1 (5 bases). CDR1 and CDR2 (germline): LNHDA, SQIVND (reference sequence). With 1 base removed from V and 4 bases from J, the gap between germline ends came to 13 bases. The CDR3 has 15 residues. The chain's CDR3 is CASSIGSGERYGYTF. The CDR3 nucleotides read TGTGCCAGTAGTATAGGGTCGGGGGAACGCTATGGCTACACCTTC.

The gene calls are TRBV7-9 and TRBJ2-2; D remains ambiguous. The CDR3 has 13 residues. Trimming stripped 6 bases from V and 3 bases from J, with 8 bases between. Germline-derived CDR1 and CDR2 are SEHNR and FQNEAQ (reference sequence). The CDR3 DNA is TGTGCCAGCAGATTCTCTCACACCGGGGAGCTGTTTTTT. Residues: CASRFSHTGELFF.

The chain joins TRBV10-1 to TRBJ2-5; TRBD2 aligns across 13 bases. Germline CDR1 and CDR2: WNHNN and SYGVQD (reference sequence). CDR3 size: 17 residues. The V segment lost 4 bases and the J segment 9 bases; nucleotides outside the gene matches: 14. CDR3 coding DNA: TGCGCCAGCAGTGCCGGGACTAGCGGGGATAGCTTTCGGGCCCAGTACTTC. Protein product: CASSAGTSGDSFRAQYF.

The chain is built from TRBV9 and TRBJ2-1, with TRBD2 identical over 7 bases. The germline V gene has CDR1 SGDLS and CDR2 YYNGEE. The CDR3 covers 15 residues. V was clipped by 0 bases and J by 5 bases; unmatched bases: 5. In nucleotides, the CDR3 is TGTGCCAGCAGCGTAGTGACGGGGGGACACAATGAGCAGTTCTTC. Amino acid sequence: CASSVVTGGHNEQFF.

The chain uses TRBV5-1 and TRBJ2-1; D remains ambiguous. V lost 1 base and J lost 8, with 4 bases in between. The CDR3 has 11 amino acids. The germline CDR1 and CDR2 sequences are SGHRS and YFSETQ. Here the CDR3 reads CASSLSDEQFF. Written as DNA, the CDR3 is TGCGCCAGCAGCTTGTCGGATGAGCAGTTCTTC.

The chain uses TRBV11-2 and TRBJ2-3, with 12 nucleotides matching TRBD2. V shed 5 bases, J shed 2 bases, and the junction held 5 bases outside the gene matches. This CDR3 region has 16 residues. The germline V gene encodes CDR1 SGHAT and CDR2 FQNNGV. CDR3 DNA sequence: TGTGCCAGCAGCGCCCGACTAGCGGGGGACACAGATACGCAGTATTTT. This gives the protein CASSARLAGDTDTQYF.

This chain uses TRBV5-1 with TRBJ2-7; TRBD1 agrees at 7 bases. The CDR3 loop spans 14 amino acids. Germline values: CDR1 SGHRS, CDR2 YFSETQ. The V segment lost 0 bases and the J segment 4 bases; nucleotides outside the gene matches: 4. The CDR3 nucleotides are TGCGCCAGCAGCTTGGGGGACAGCAAGTACGAGCAGTACTTC. It translates to CASSLGDSKYEQYF.

The chain couples TRBV6-5 to TRBJ1-2; possibly TRBD1 for D (5 bases). V lost 6 bases to trimming and J lost 4 bases, with 18 bases between them. This CDR3 has 15 residues. Per germline, CDR1 MNHEY and CDR2 SVGAGI. The CDR3 DNA is TGTGCCAGCAGCCGTCTCCGGGGGATCTTCTATGGCTACACCTTC. Protein product: CASSRLRGIFYGYTF.

This chain connects TRBV2 to TRBJ2-7; TRBD2 might be the D (5 bases). Deletions cut 3 bases from V and 0 bases from J, with 6 bases between. The CDR3 runs to 13 residues. Germline loops: CDR1 SNHLY, CDR2 FYNNEI. CDR3 nucleotides: TGTGCCAGCAGTGATGGGAGCTCCTACGAGCAGTACTTC. Its translation: CASSDGSSYEQYF.

This rearrangement joins TRBV4-1 to TRBJ1-3; D remains ambiguous. Germline values: CDR1 MGHRA, CDR2 YSYEKL. This CDR3 is built from 15 residues. V gave up 4 bases and J gave up 0 bases, with 10 bases separating them. This CDR3 is CASSPFSSSGNTIYF. As DNA, the CDR3 is TGCGCCAGCAGCCCATTTTCCAGCTCTGGAAACACCATATATTTT.

The genes are TRBV9 and TRBJ2-2, with D possibly matching TRBD1 (5 bases). The germline V gene has CDR1 SGDLS and CDR2 YYNGEE. The V gene lost 3 bases and the J gene lost 5 bases, with 14 bases spanning the gap. The CDR3 is made up of 15 amino acids. The CDR3 nucleotides read TGTGCCAGCAGCGCCCGACAGATTACGACCGGGGAGCTGTTTTTT. Translated: CASSARQITTGELFF.

Of note for this clone: This CDR3 is also generated by other DNA sequences in the sample. This chain connects TRBV6-1 to TRBJ2-5, with 8 bases lining up with TRBD2. This CDR3 is built from 15 residues. The junction had 4 bases not matched to a gene; V was cut back by 2 bases and J by 2 bases. Germline V gives CDR1 MNHNS, CDR2 SASEGT. The CDR3 nucleotides are TGTGCCAGCAGTGAACTTGCGGGGGGACAAGAGACCCAGTACTTC. Its translation is CASSELAGGQETQYF.

The V gene is TRBV10-2, the J gene TRBJ2-1, with TRBD2 matching 11 bases. Germline lookup yields CDR1 WSHSY and CDR2 SAAADI. This CDR3 has 14 residues. V gave up 10 bases and J gave up 5 bases; unmatched junction bases: 7. CDR3: CATQGLAVHNEQFF. CDR3 DNA sequence: TGCGCCACCCAGGGACTAGCGGTTCACAATGAGCAGTTCTTC.